Listed below are T cell receptor beta chains from one sample, sequenced in a study of identical twins. TCRdb re-derived calls from the 5' RACE reads in MiXCR, one entry per CDR3 protein. Of around 280,000 distinct CDR3 sequences listed, about 8.1% are singletons. In addition, the sample was reused for a study of yellow fever vaccine responses in identical twins.

What was sequenced was memory (CD45RO+) T cells sorted from blood. The receptors derive from a woman aged 18-29 years in good health. The CDR3 runs from the conserved cysteine through the conserved F or W. The D gene is left open where the match is weak.

. 15 TRBV12-3/TRBV12-4 CASSLVSGASGELFF
. 14 TRBV7-9 CASSLGKENTEAFF
. 16 TRBV2 CASSDPDGRGNQPQHF
TRBD2 15 TRBV20-1 CSAVMALAGGNEQYF
TRBD2 16 TRBV15 CATSRSREGPYNEQFF
. 16 TRBV9 CATERMPGASYNEQFF
TRBD2 17 TRBV10-3 CAISEGRLAGAVSEQFF
TRBD2 15 TRBV25-1 CASSRLAGGAGELFF
. 12 TRBV10-1 CASSALTNEQFF
TRBD2 18 TRBV18 CASSPAILAGGTTDTQYF
. 14 TRBV7-9 CASSLVGQFGEAFF
. 13 TRBV2 CASSADRQETQYF
. 15 TRBV5-1 CASSSLQQVNTEAFF
TRBD1 14 TRBV6-1 CASSGGTANEKLFF
TRBD1 16 TRBV6-5 CASSFLGTGKQETQYF
. 13 TRBV20-1 CSAPGVPNTEAFF